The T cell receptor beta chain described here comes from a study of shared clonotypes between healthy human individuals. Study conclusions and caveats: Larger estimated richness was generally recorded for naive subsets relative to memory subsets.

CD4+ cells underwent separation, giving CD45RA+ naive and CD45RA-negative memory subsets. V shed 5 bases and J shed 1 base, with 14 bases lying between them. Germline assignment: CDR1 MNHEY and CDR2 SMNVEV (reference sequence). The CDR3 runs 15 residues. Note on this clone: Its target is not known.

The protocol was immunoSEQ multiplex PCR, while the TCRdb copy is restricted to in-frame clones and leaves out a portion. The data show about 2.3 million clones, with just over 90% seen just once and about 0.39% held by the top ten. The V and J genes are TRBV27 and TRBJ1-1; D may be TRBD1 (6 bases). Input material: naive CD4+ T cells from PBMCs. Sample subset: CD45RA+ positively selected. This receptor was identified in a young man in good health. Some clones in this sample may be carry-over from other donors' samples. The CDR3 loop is CASSAPQGRNTEAFF. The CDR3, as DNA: TGTGCCAGCAGTGCACCACAGGGACGGAACACTGAAGCTTTCTTT.